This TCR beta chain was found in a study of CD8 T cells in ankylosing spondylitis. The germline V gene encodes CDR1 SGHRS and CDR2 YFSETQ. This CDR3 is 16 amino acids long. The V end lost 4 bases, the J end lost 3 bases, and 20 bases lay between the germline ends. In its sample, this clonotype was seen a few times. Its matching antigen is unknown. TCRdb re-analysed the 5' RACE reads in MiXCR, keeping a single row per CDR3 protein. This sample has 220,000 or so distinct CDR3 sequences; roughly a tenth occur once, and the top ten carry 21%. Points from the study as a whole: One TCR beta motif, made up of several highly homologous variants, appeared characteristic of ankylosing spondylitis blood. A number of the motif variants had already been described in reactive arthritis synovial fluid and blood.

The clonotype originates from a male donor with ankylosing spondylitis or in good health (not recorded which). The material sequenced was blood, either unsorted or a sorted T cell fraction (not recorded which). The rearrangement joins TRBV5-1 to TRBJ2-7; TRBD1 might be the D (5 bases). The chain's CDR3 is CASSPTRDSVVYEQYF. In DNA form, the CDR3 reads TGCGCCAGCAGCCCCACCCGAGACAGCGTGGTCTACGAGCAGTACTTC.